This T cell receptor beta chain derives from a study of T cells expressing NK-cell markers (TCRdb year 2020). About the full investigation: Fewer than ten donors provided sorted CD3+CD56+NKG2C+, CD3+CD56+NKG2C- and CD3+CD56-NKG2C+ T-cell subsets, whose TCR beta-chain repertoires were profiled. Illumina HiSeq 2000/2500, MiSeq or NextSeq was used to sequence libraries as 2 x 150 bp reads. Randomly selected healthy volunteers, three men and five women, were used as the eight sequenced donors. Among the eight sequenced donors, only one was HCMV-seronegative, while the other seven were HCMV-seropositive.

The germline V gene encodes CDR1 MGHRA and CDR2 YSYEKL. Measured from the cysteine to the phenylalanine, the CDR3 is 13 residues long. The DNA is not on file. On this clonotype itself: Its antigen is unknown.

Sequenced on an Illumina HiSeq 2000. TCR beta cDNA libraries were prepared using 5'RACE template switching, which introduced a universal primer site and unique molecular identifiers. cDNA synthesis was primed from the TCR beta constant segment and was followed by two successive PCR amplification steps. As for the original processing: MIGEC was used to demultiplex reads and group the reads by UMI, and MiTCR was used to assemble and quantify clonotypes. To remove erroneous sequences, TCR cDNA sequences were retained only when supported by two or more reads. The tcR package was used for downstream repertoire analysis, and clonotypes were matched across fractions by CDR3 nucleotide sequence plus V segment. VDJmatch was used to annotate antigen specificity against VDJdb, with one amino acid substitution in CDR3 permitted. After TCRdb reprocessed the reads, each CDR3 protein sequence was kept as one row, without DNA. TCRdb assigned the V and J calls; the authors' analysis was not used. The table for this sample lists some 390,000 distinct CDR3 sequences. The ten most abundant clones make up about 10% of the sample.

The investigation overall reported the following: Whether the expanded NKG2C-expressing T cell clones were specific for HCMV antigens remained unclear. In more than five donors, the dominant CD3+CD56+NKG2C+ clonotypes were found to rank among the top 10 CD8+ clonotypes and to make up about 1.0-7.5% of CD8+ T cells. Those dominant clonotypes were again the most abundant among CD3+CD56-NKG2C+ cells in four donors, at about 25-65%.

A commercial ELISA kit detecting HCMV-specific IgG in serum was used to determine HCMV serostatus. Ficoll density gradient centrifugation was used to isolate peripheral blood mononuclear cells from blood. Sequencing was done on a sample of blood T cells: a sorted CD56 or NKG2C T cell subset, CD4+ or CD8+ T cells, or bulk PBMC T cells (not recorded which). The receptor chain draws on TRBV4-1 and TRBJ2-5; without DNA, the TCRdb call of TRBD1 cannot be checked. The origin of this receptor is a woman aged 45-65 years in good health. Donor details come from another sample of the same person, matched by shared clones. For the CDR3, the sequence is CASSRPGEETQYF.